This TCR beta chain was captured by sequencing in a study of T cell responses to AZD1222 COVID-19 vaccine. The method was immunoSEQ multiplex PCR; TCRdb's version includes in-frame clones alone and lacks a portion of them. The repertoire holds about 96,000 clones, with 90% as singletons. In the case of this clone: An end of the junction differs from the germline gene, which may be a read error.

The TCR originated in an adult in good health. Here the sequenced sample was peripheral blood, taken on day 0 of AZD1222 vaccination.

The CDR3 coding sequence is TGTGCCACCAGTCAGAACACTGAAGCTTTCTTT. Protein sequence: CATSQNTEAFF. V gene TRBV6-2 or TRBV6-3 combines with J gene TRBJ1-1, with D hard to call. Germline CDR1 is MNHEY and CDR2 is SVGEGT. This CDR3 is built from 11 residues.